This entry lists 17 T cell receptor beta chains sequenced from one sample in a study of blood T cell repertoires in COVID-19. Clones were read by immunoSEQ multiplex PCR, and TCRdb kept only the in-frame ones, dropping some. The data show 300,000 to 400,000 clones, with around 87% seen just once and around 0.95% held by the top ten. Input material: PBMCs or T cells enriched from blood (not recorded which). These receptor sequences come from a woman aged 25 to 39 with acute COVID-19.

This clone turned up a few times. The gene calls are TRBV28 and TRBJ1-5; 8 bases align to TRBD1. This CDR3 has 14 amino acids. V lost 6 bases and J lost 5; bases outside the gene matches: 6. Germline assignment: CDR1 MDHEN and CDR2 SYDVKM. The CDR3 DNA follows: TGTGCCAGCAGCGTGACAGGGGATTATCAGCCCCAGCATTTT. Translated: CASSVTGDYQPQHF.

This chain joins TRBV3-1 (or the pseudogene TRBV3-2) and TRBJ1-6, with 9 bases fitting TRBD1. The ends lost 8 bases at V and 4 bases at J; junction bases unmatched: 3. Looked up from germline, CDR1 is LGHDT and CDR2 is YNNKEL (reference sequence). This CDR3 spans 14 amino acids. In DNA form, the CDR3 reads TGTGCCAGCGGACAGGGGAGTTATAATTCACCCCTCCACTTT. It encodes CASGQGSYNSPLHF.

V and J are TRBV7-8 and TRBJ2-3; D possibly corresponds to TRBD2 (6 bases). Germline CDR1 SGHVS, CDR2 FQNEAQ. The V and J ends lost 1 base and 0 bases respectively, with 8 bases between them. This CDR3 is built from 15 residues. CDR3 bases: TGTGCCAGCAGCTTAGGGGGACTTAGCACAGATACGCAGTATTTT. It encodes CASSLGGLSTDTQYF.

The gene calls are TRBV7-2 and TRBJ2-3; possible D gene TRBD2, 6 bases. Looked up from germline, CDR1 is SGHTA and CDR2 is FQGNSA. The ends were cut back, 5 bases at V and 4 bases at J, with 13 bases in the middle. The CDR3 length is 14 residues. CDR3 protein: CASSPRRLADTQYF. CDR3 nucleotide sequence: TGTGCCAGCAGCCCCCGCCGACTAGCAGATACGCAGTATTTT.

The V and J genes are TRBV5-1 and TRBJ1-2, with D possibly being TRBD1 (5 bases). This CDR3 has 16 amino acids. Germline V gene data show CDR1 as SGHRS and CDR2 as YFSETQ. V lost 4 bases to trimming and J lost 5 bases, with 21 bases between them. CDR3 in DNA: TGCGCCAGCAGCCCGGAGGGGTCGCCAGGTGGTTATGGCTACACCTTC. As protein: CASSPEGSPGGYGYTF.

The chain recombines TRBV5-1 with TRBJ2-5, with D perhaps TRBD1 (6 bases). The CDR3 runs to 15 residues. V lost 4 bases and J 4 bases, leaving 17 bases between the germline ends. Germline V CDR1 and CDR2: SGHRS, YFSETQ. CDR3 protein: CASSEQEWGPETQYF. CDR3 nucleotide sequence: TGCGCCAGCAGCGAACAGGAATGGGGGCCAGAGACCCAGTACTTC.

V is TRBV15 and J is TRBJ1-5, with D tentatively TRBD1 (6 bases). Germline CDR1 reads LNHNV; CDR2 reads YYDKDF (reference sequence). The CDR3 is 15 residues long. Trimming shortened V by 4 bases and J by 3 bases, and 13 bases separated the two germline ends. The CDR3 spells CATSIIQGYNQPQHF. The CDR3 DNA reads as TGTGCCACCAGCATTATACAGGGTTACAATCAGCCCCAGCATTTT.

V is TRBV5-1 and J is TRBJ2-2, with a possible D match to TRBD2 (6 bases). The germline gives CDR1 SGHRS, CDR2 YFSETQ. The V end lost 0 bases, the J end lost 7 bases, and 10 bases lay between the germline ends. CDR3 length: 14 residues. The CDR3 sequence: CASSLALADGELFF. The CDR3, as DNA: TGCGCCAGCAGCTTGGCACTAGCCGACGGGGAGCTGTTTTTT.

This clone has more than one count but fewer than ten. The chain couples TRBV2 to TRBJ1-1, with D maybe TRBD1 (6 bases). Germline CDR1 and CDR2: SNHLY and FYNNEI. The V and J ends lost 5 bases and 1 base respectively, with 11 bases between them. The CDR3 sequence is 14 residues long. This CDR3 is CASSLQGRNTEAFF. CDR3 in DNA: TGTGCCAGCAGTCTTCAGGGGAGGAACACTGAAGCTTTCTTT.

The rearrangement joins TRBV19 to TRBJ2-7; D possibly corresponds to TRBD2 (6 bases). V shed 5 bases and J shed 12 bases, with 14 bases lying between them. The CDR3 totals 11 residues. The germline gives CDR1 LNHDA, CDR2 SQIVND (reference sequence). The CDR3 sequence: CASSAGLGVYF. DNA of the CDR3: TGTGCCAGTAGTGCGGGGCTGGGGGTGTACTTC. Based on the CDR3 plus reference TRBV19 and TRBJ2-7, the full variable domain is DGGITQSPKYLFRKEGQNVTLSCEQNLNHDAMYWYRQDPGQGLRLIYYSQIVNDFQKGDIAEGYSVSREKKESFPLTVTSAQKNPTAFYLCASSAGLGVYFGPGTRLTVT.

The chain links TRBV30 to TRBJ2-1; 9 bases align to TRBD1. Per germline, CDR1 GTSNPN and CDR2 SVGIG (reference sequence). V lost 5 bases, J lost 10 bases, and 9 bases stayed unmatched. The CDR3 extends over 13 amino acids. The CDR3 protein is CAWGDRVEGEQFF. CDR3 in DNA: TGTGCCTGGGGGGACAGGGTTGAAGGAGAGCAGTTCTTC.

The chain links TRBV19 to TRBJ2-7; perhaps TRBD1 as D (6 bases). Looked up from germline, CDR1 is LNHDA and CDR2 is SQIVND (reference sequence). Trimming removed 7 bases at V and 2 bases at J, with 12 bases between. This CDR3 has 13 residues. The CDR3 sequence: CASMNRATYEQYF. The CDR3 DNA reads as TGTGCCAGTATGAACAGGGCAACCTACGAGCAGTACTTC.

This clone was seen only once. This chain connects TRBV6-5 to TRBJ2-7, with D maybe TRBD1 (5 bases). V was cut by 7 bases and J by 3 bases, with 13 bases left in between. The CDR3 has 13 residues. Germline V gene sequence: CDR1 MNHEY, CDR2 SVGAGI. CDR3 bases: TGTGCCAGCAATTCAGGGTCCCTCTACGAGCAGTACTTC. Its translation: CASNSGSLYEQYF.

The rearrangement joins TRBV4-3 to TRBJ2-7, with D perhaps TRBD1 (6 bases). The length of the CDR3 is 13 residues. In germline, CDR1 is LGHNA, CDR2 YSLEER. V shed 0 bases and J shed 6 bases, with 9 bases lying between them. CDR3 loop: CASSQDTGTEQYF. The CDR3 nucleotides read TGCGCCAGCAGCCAAGATACAGGGACCGAGCAGTACTTC.

The genes are TRBV19 and TRBJ1-2; 10 bases map to TRBD1. Germline CDR1 is LNHDA and CDR2 is SQIVND (reference sequence). This CDR3 is built from 12 residues. The ends lost 5 bases at V and 10 bases at J; junction bases unmatched: 4. The CDR3 coding sequence is TGTGCCAGTAGTCGGGACAGGGGAAACTACACCTTC. This gives the protein CASSRDRGNYTF.

The chain carries TRBV6-2 or TRBV6-3 and TRBJ2-3; weak D call: TRBD1 (5 bases). Germline CDR1 MNHEY, CDR2 SVGEGT. Between the trimmed V and J ends, which lost 5 bases and 11 bases, there was a span of 17 bases. The CDR3 is 13 amino acids. CDR3 sequence reads: CASSIFQGLGQYF. The CDR3 DNA reads TGTGCCAGCAGTATTTTCCAGGGCCTGGGGCAGTATTTT.

CDR3 nucleotides: TGTGCCAGCAGTTCCACCTACGAGCAGTACTTC. Translation: CASSSTYEQYF. The genes are TRBV6-5 and TRBJ2-7; the D is unclear. The CDR3 loop spans 11 amino acids. CDR1 and CDR2 from the germline V gene are MNHEY and SVGAGI. Between the trimmed V and J ends, which lost 4 bases and 2 bases, there was a span of 3 bases.